Each of the 17 T cell receptor beta chains below was sequenced from the same sample in a study of blood T cells in healthy people across ages. Sample-barcoded 5' priming and a J-beta primer mix drove a second PCR of about 6 to 12 cycles. TCRdb reanalysed the 5' RACE reads using MiXCR and keeps one entry per CDR3 protein. The sample shows roughly 410,000 distinct CDR3 sequences, 52% of them seen only once. The sample taken for sequencing was blood. These receptors were obtained from a man in his fifties or sixties in good health.

This clonotype has at least ten counts. The chain employs TRBV29-1 and TRBJ1-1; D may be TRBD1 (6 bases). CDR3 length equals 14 residues. Trimming stripped 7 bases from V and 0 bases from J, with 15 bases between. The V gene's germline CDR1 is SQVTM and CDR2 ANQGSEA. The CDR3 sequence: CSARQAGMNTEAFF. The CDR3 DNA follows: TGCAGCGCACGACAGGCAGGCATGAACACTGAAGCTTTCTTT. Full variable domain (missing parts from reference TRBV29-1 and TRBJ1-1): SAVISQKPSRDICQRGTSLTIQCQVDSQVTMMFWYRQQPGQSLTLIATANQGSEATYESGFVIDKFPISRPNLTFSTLTVSNMSPEDSSIYLCSARQAGMNTEAFFGQGTRLTVV.

Notes on this clonotype: This could be a read error, since a much larger clone is one nucleotide away. This sequence joins TRBV29-1 and TRBJ2-3; 7 bases line up with TRBD2. CDR1 and CDR2 (germline): SQVTM, ANQGSEA. The CDR3 runs to 13 residues. The CDR3 DNA reads as TGCAGCGTTGGTAGGAGGGCGGGAGATACGCGGTATTTT. Protein product: CSVGRRAGDTRYF.

To note about this clonotype: A much bigger clone sits one base away, suggesting this may be a read error. This sequence joins TRBV29-1 and TRBJ2-5; 8 positions agree with TRBD2. Trimming cost V 8 bases and J 11 bases; bases outside gene matches: 19. CDR1 is SQVTM and CDR2 is ANQGSEA in the germline V gene. There are 14 residues in the CDR3. The CDR3 DNA reads as TGCAGCCCCTGGAGCGGGAGAGATCCCCATGAGCAGTACTTC. As protein: CSPWSGRDPHEQYF. The complete variable domain, with remaining parts taken from reference TRBV29-1 and TRBJ2-5, reads SAVISQKPSRDICQRGTSLTIQCQVDSQVTMMFWYRQQPGQSLTLIATANQGSEATYESGFVIDKFPISRPNLTFSTLTVSNMSPEDSSIYLCSPWSGRDPHEQYFGPGTRLLVL.

This sequence joins TRBV7-6 and TRBJ2-7; possibly TRBD2 for D (5 bases). CDR1 and CDR2 from the germline V gene are SGHVS and FNYEAQ. Trimming removed 5 bases at V and 3 bases at J, with 17 bases between. This CDR3 comprises 15 residues. CDR3 nucleotides: TGTGCCAGCAGCACCCAACGCGGGCCCTACTACGAGCAGTACTTC. Encoded protein: CASSTQRGPYYEQYF.

The rearrangement joins TRBV7-3 to TRBJ2-1, with D perhaps matching TRBD2 (6 bases). CDR1 and CDR2 (germline): SGHTA, FQGTGA. Trimming took off 1 base at V and 0 bases at J, with 16 bases between the two ends. The CDR3 runs to 18 residues. DNA of the CDR3: TGTGCCAGCAGCTTAAATCCGGGACTTCATGGCTCCTACAATGAGCAGTTCTTC. It specifies CASSLNPGLHGSYNEQFF.

This clonotype was counted between two and nine times. The chain carries TRBV7-2 and TRBJ2-3; 7 positions agree with TRBD2. Germline CDR1 is SGHTA and CDR2 is FQGNSA. CDR3 length equals 15 residues. Unmatched junction bases numbered 5, after V lost 2 bases and J lost 3 bases. The DNA for the CDR3 is TGTGCCAGCAGCTTATCCGGCGGGAGAACAGATACGCAGTATTTT. Translation: CASSLSGGRTDTQYF.

The gene calls are TRBV12-3 or TRBV12-4 and TRBJ2-5; TRBD1 is a possible D gene (5 bases). CDR3 length equals 16 residues. Trimming took 1 base from V and 3 from J, leaving 15 bases between them. The chain's CDR3 is CASSLGGTGTEETQYF. CDR3 in DNA: TGTGCCAGCAGTTTAGGGGGCACAGGTACCGAAGAGACCCAGTACTTC.

The chain couples TRBV27 to TRBJ2-7, with D tentatively TRBD1 (6 bases). From germline, CDR1 is MNHEY and CDR2 SMNVEV (reference sequence). The CDR3 runs to 15 residues. Trimming stripped 7 bases from V and 3 bases from J, with 19 bases between. CDR3 in amino acids: CASKGVDSLGYEQYF. CDR3 coding DNA: TGTGCCAGCAAGGGGGTTGATTCGCTGGGCTACGAGCAGTACTTC.

The chain is built from TRBV28 and TRBJ2-7, with 7 nucleotides matching TRBD2. With V trimmed by 7 bases and J by 4 bases, 10 bases remained unmatched. Germline V gene data show CDR1 as MDHEN and CDR2 as SYDVKM. The CDR3 spans 14 residues. This CDR3 is CASTALEGGYEQYF. The CDR3 bases are TGTGCCAGCACCGCCCTGGAGGGAGGGTACGAGCAGTACTTC.

The table lists this clonotype with a few counts. The V gene is TRBV6-1, the J gene TRBJ2-3, with 8 positions matching TRBD2. This CDR3 spans 15 amino acids. J lost 5 bases, V lost 0 bases, and 4 bases had no gene match. The germline CDR1 and CDR2 sequences are MNHNS and SASEGT. CDR3 sequence (DNA): TGTGCCAGCAGTGAAGCCCCGGGGGGGCAAGATACGCAGTATTTT. Amino acid sequence: CASSEAPGGQDTQYF.

The chain carries TRBV12-5 and TRBJ1-6; no reliable D call. The CDR3 has 14 amino acids. CDR1 and CDR2 (germline): LGHNT, FRNRAP. Trimming pared 0 bases from V and 10 bases from J, leaving 10 bases between. The CDR3 DNA sequence: TGTGCTAGTGGTTTGGTAGGGCCCAGCTCACCCCTCCACTTT. Residues: CASGLVGPSSPLHF.

The genes are TRBV10-3 and TRBJ2-5, with 12 bases identical to TRBD2. J gave up 4 bases and V 6 bases, and 12 bases lay outside the gene matches. The length of the CDR3 is 17 residues. Looked up from germline, CDR1 is ENHRY and CDR2 is SYGVKD. CDR3 sequence: CAIRGTSGYHMGETQYF. The DNA of the CDR3 is TGTGCCATCAGGGGGACTAGCGGGTACCATATGGGAGAGACCCAGTACTTC.

The sample holds a few counts of this clonotype. The chain combines TRBV6-2 or TRBV6-3 with TRBJ2-5, with D hard to call. The CDR3 extends over 11 amino acids. The ends were cut back, 6 bases at V and 0 bases at J, with 2 bases in the middle. Germline CDR1 and CDR2: MNHEY and SVGEGT. Written as DNA, the CDR3 is TGTGCCAGCAGATACCAAGAGACCCAGTACTTC. Translated, it gives CASRYQETQYF.

The CDR3: CASSKGQDYEQYF. The CDR3 DNA follows: TGTGCCAGCAGCAAGGGACAGGACTACGAGCAGTACTTC. This chain uses TRBV7-3 with TRBJ2-7, with 8 bases lining up with TRBD1. The J segment lost 3 bases and the V segment lost 5 bases, leaving 3 bases of the junction unmatched. The CDR3 has 13 residues. CDR1 and CDR2 (germline): SGHTA, FQGTGA.

The gene calls are TRBV11-2 and TRBJ2-1, with D unresolved. Germline V lookup: CDR1 SGHAT, CDR2 FQNNGV. This CDR3 contains 14 residues. V dropped 5 bases and J dropped 1 base, with 9 bases sitting between them. The CDR3 DNA is TGTGCCAGCAGCGTTCGCGGTTCCTACAATGAGCAGTTCTTC. Amino acid sequence: CASSVRGSYNEQFF.

This clonotype was observed a single time. This chain uses TRBV20-1 with TRBJ2-1; 8 bases are a match to TRBD2. Germline V gives CDR1 DFQATT, CDR2 SNEGSKA (reference sequence). The CDR3 has 14 residues. The trim removed 7 bases at V and 5 bases at J, leaving 10 bases unmatched. The CDR3 sequence: CSGFGGALNNEQFF. The CDR3, as DNA: TGCAGTGGATTCGGGGGGGCGTTGAACAATGAGCAGTTCTTC.

This clonotype was seen more than once but under ten times. V usage is TRBV28 and J usage is TRBJ2-7, with a possible D match to TRBD2 (6 bases). V was clipped by 5 bases and J by 0 bases, with 20 bases between them. Germline CDR1 MDHEN, CDR2 SYDVKM. The CDR3 sequence is 17 residues long. For the CDR3, the DNA is TGTGCCAGCAGTGGGTTGATTCGGCGGGGATACTCCTACGAGCAGTACTTC. It yields the protein CASSGLIRRGYSYEQYF.